This record concerns one T cell receptor beta chain sequence. This likely came from a read error, as a far larger clone is one base away. Other nucleotide sequences from this sample produce the same CDR3. This sample was included in a study of beta chain features in type 1 diabetes. Investigators reverse transcribed all isolated RNA, so they sequenced expressed TCRB transcripts. The protocol was immunoSEQ multiplex PCR, while the TCRdb copy is restricted to in-frame clones and leaves out a portion. The sample holds more than 300,000 clones; 8% are singletons and the top ten take around 0.45%. Sequenced: central memory CD4+ T cells from blood. The clonotype was recovered from a woman aged 18-30 years in good health.

Here the CDR3 DNA reads TGTGCCAGCAGCTCCCGGACAGCTCGGAATACGCAGTACTTT. This encodes CASSSRTARNTQYF. The chain employs TRBV13 and TRBJ2-3; perhaps TRBD1 as D (6 bases). Germline-derived CDR1 and CDR2 are PRHDT and FYEKMQ (reference sequence). This CDR3 has 14 residues.